A selection of T cell receptor beta chains follows, all from one sample in a study of T cells in Graves' hyperthyroidism and ophthalmopathy. TCRdb independently ran MiXCR on the multiplex PCR reads; one entry per CDR3 protein. The sample consists of under 300,000 distinct CDR3 sequences, 20% to 25% of them appearing once. Sequenced material: blood. These receptors all come from a man in his forties with Graves' hyperthyroidism that later progressed to Graves' ophthalmopathy. The CDR3 runs from the conserved cysteine through the conserved F or W. The D gene is left open where the match is weak. A row's size may be missing; if present it is once, few, many or a size class.

j_gene,v_gene,d_gene,abundance,CDR3nt,CDR3aa
TRBJ1-4,TRBV6-1,.,.,TGTGCCAGCAGACCCGACGGAGCAACTAATGAAAAACTGTTTTTT,CASRPDGATNEKLFF
TRBJ2-7,TRBV28,.,many,TGTGCCAGCAGAACCGGGACGGCGTACGAGCAGTACTTC,CASRTGTAYEQYF
TRBJ1-1,TRBV12-3/TRBV12-4,.,.,TGTGCCAGCACCCGAAAGGGGGGGGCAGGAGTAGTGAACACTGAAGCTTTCTTT,CASTRKGGAGVVNTEAFF
TRBJ2-2,TRBV6-1,.,many,TGTGCCAGCAGTGAAAGCACCGCCGTCTCAAGGGAGCTGTTTTTT,CASSESTAVSRELFF
TRBJ2-7,TRBV7-3,TRBD1,.,TGTGCCAGCAGCCCCCAGGGACAGGGGGTCGTCAAGCAGTACTTC,CASSPQGQGVVKQYF
TRBJ1-3,TRBV20-1,.,many,TGCAGTGCTTACGGGGCGCAAGGAAACACCATATATTTT,CSAYGAQGNTIYF
TRBJ1-5,TRBV29-1,.,many,TGCAGCGCTGCTGAGGGCGCGGGTCAGCCCCAGCATTTT,CSAAEGAGQPQHF
TRBJ2-5,TRBV7-3,TRBD1,.,TGTGCCAGCAGCTTAGGAGACAGGGAGTCGGAGACCCAGTACTTC,CASSLGDRESETQYF
TRBJ1-2,TRBV12-3/TRBV12-4,TRBD1,many,TGTGCCAGCAGTATAGACCGGGACAGGGGGATCTATGGCTACACCTTC,CASSIDRDRGIYGYTF
TRBJ2-7,TRBV6-5,TRBD2,many,TGTGCCAGCAGTTACTTAGCGGGAGACTACGAGCAGTACTTC,CASSYLAGDYEQYF
TRBJ1-1,TRBV29-1,.,.,TGCAGCGTTACGAGCGGTCCTGAAGCTTTCTTT,CSVTSGPEAFF
TRBJ1-1,TRBV5-1,.,.,TGCGCCAGCAGCTTGGTGGCGGGAGGAGGTGGAACTGAAGCTTTCTTT,CASSLVAGGGGTEAFF
TRBJ1-2,TRBV6-5,.,many,TGTGCCAGCAGTTTCGGGAAGAACTATGGCTACACCTTC,CASSFGKNYGYTF
TRBJ1-5,TRBV29-1,.,.,TGCAGCGCCGGACGGTCGGATCAGCCCCAGCATTTT,CSAGRSDQPQHF
TRBJ2-2,TRBV12-5,.,many,TGTGCTAGTGGTTTGGTTCCGAACACCGGGGAGCTGTTTTTT,CASGLVPNTGELFF
TRBJ1-2,TRBV12-3/TRBV12-4,.,many,TGTGCCAGCAGTCAAGGGGAGCTCTATGGCTACACCTTC,CASSQGELYGYTF
TRBJ1-2,TRBV28,TRBD1,.,TGTGCCAGCAGCTCCGGGACAGGGCCCCTGATGACCTTC,CASSSGTGPLMTF